This entry lists 29 T cell receptor beta chains sequenced from one sample in a study of T cell changes during pregnancy in multiple sclerosis. Some clones are missing from TCRdb's copy, which holds only in-frame ones; the method was immunoSEQ multiplex PCR. The repertoire holds under 45,000 clones, with roughly 92% as singletons. The source was CD4+ T cells from peripheral blood mononuclear cells, collected in the first trimester of pregnancy. Every receptor here comes from a female donor with multiple sclerosis, enrolled in a pregnancy study.

With regard to this clone: The same CDR3 can be traced to other DNA sequences in this sample. The chain links TRBV4-2 to TRBJ1-5; D remains unclear. Germline CDR1 reads LGHNA; CDR2 reads YNFKEQ. This CDR3 is 13 amino acids long. V was clipped by 0 bases and J by 4 bases, with 4 bases between them. CDR3 sequence reads: CASSQDSNQPQHF. In DNA, the CDR3 is TGTGCCAGCAGCCAAGATAGTAATCAGCCCCAGCATTTT.

The chain recombines TRBV19 with TRBJ1-5; D is possibly TRBD1 (6 bases). V gave up 7 bases and J gave up 5 bases, with 18 bases separating them. The CDR3 consists of 15 residues. Germline values: CDR1 LNHDA, CDR2 SQIVND (reference sequence). This chain's CDR3 is CASKPAGAVDQPQHF. The CDR3 DNA reads TGTGCCAGTAAACCAGCGGGGGCCGTTGATCAGCCCCAGCATTTT.

The V call is TRBV19, the J call TRBJ2-7; 7 bases map to TRBD2. Germline values: CDR1 LNHDA, CDR2 SQIVND (reference sequence). The CDR3 contains 14 residues. V shed 3 bases and J 3 bases; nucleotides not matched to a gene: 5. CDR3 sequence reads: CASSIGLAVYEQYF. As DNA, the CDR3 is TGTGCCAGTAGTATCGGTCTAGCGGTCTACGAGCAGTACTTC.

V and J are TRBV19 and TRBJ2-5, with 7 positions matching TRBD1. V shed 8 bases and J 2 bases; nucleotides not matched to a gene: 8. Germline assignment: CDR1 LNHDA and CDR2 SQIVND (reference sequence). The CDR3 sequence is 14 residues long. CDR3 region: CASSMGQPQETQYF. CDR3 DNA sequence: TGTGCCAGTTCTATGGGACAGCCACAAGAGACCCAGTACTTC.

V is TRBV27 and J is TRBJ2-7, with 10 bases fitting TRBD2. The germline V gene has CDR1 MNHEY and CDR2 SMNVEV (reference sequence). J gave up 3 bases and V 8 bases, and 10 bases lay outside the gene matches. The CDR3 has 15 residues. The chain's CDR3 is CASARQSGRVYEQYF. In DNA form, the CDR3 reads TGTGCCAGCGCAAGACAGAGCGGGAGGGTCTACGAGCAGTACTTC.

The V call is TRBV6-1, the J call TRBJ2-6; 7 bases line up with TRBD2. The CDR3 is 19 amino acids. V lost 0 bases and J lost 0; bases outside the gene matches: 8. The germline gives CDR1 MNHNS, CDR2 SASEGT. CDR3 nucleotide sequence: TGTGCCAGCAGTGAAGCCTTGGCGGGAGCAGGCTCTGGGGCCAACGTCCTGACTTTC. Its translation: CASSEALAGAGSGANVLTF.

The DNA of the CDR3 is TGTGCCAGCAGCCAAGAAATGGCGACAGGGATATTCACCGGGGAGCTGTTTTTT. It is translated as CASSQEMATGIFTGELFF. The gene calls are TRBV4-2 and TRBJ2-2; TRBD1 matches 7 bases. The V gene end was trimmed by 0 bases and the J gene end by 4 bases; junction bases not matched to a gene: 11. The germline CDR1 and CDR2 sequences are LGHNA and YNFKEQ. This CDR3 contains 18 residues.

This sequence joins TRBV20-1 and TRBJ2-7; the D gene is possibly TRBD2 (5 bases). This CDR3 has 11 amino acids. Germline CDR1 DFQATT, CDR2 SNEGSKA (reference sequence). V gave up 6 bases and J gave up 3 bases, with 9 bases separating them. CDR3 in amino acids: CSAGGYYEQYF. The CDR3 bases are TGCAGTGCCGGAGGTTACTACGAGCAGTACTTC.

The V call is TRBV5-1, the J call TRBJ2-5; D possibly corresponds to TRBD2 (5 bases). V gave up 3 bases and J gave up 1 base, with 16 bases separating them. The CDR3 sequence is 16 residues long. In germline, CDR1 is SGHRS, CDR2 YFSETQ. The CDR3 sequence is CASSSWERQGQETQYF. Written as DNA, the CDR3 is TGCGCCAGCAGCTCATGGGAGAGACAAGGCCAAGAGACCCAGTACTTC.

The table lists this clone with a few counts. The chain links TRBV2 to TRBJ1-4; TRBD1 matches at 9 bases. The V and J ends lost 8 bases and 7 bases, in that order; junction bases with no gene match: 8. The germline V gene has CDR1 SNHLY and CDR2 FYNNEI. The CDR3 length is 14 residues. The CDR3 protein is CASGRDRALEKLFF. DNA of the CDR3: TGTGCCAGCGGAAGGGACAGGGCTCTTGAAAAACTGTTTTTT.

This clone was recorded once. The CDR3: CSVGGAGVYEQYF. Written as DNA, the CDR3 is TGCAGCGTTGGGGGGGCGGGAGTTTACGAGCAGTACTTC. The gene calls are TRBV29-1 and TRBJ2-7; a weak D match, TRBD2 (7 bases). The CDR3 sequence is 13 residues long. Germline assignment: CDR1 SQVTM and CDR2 ANQGSEA. V shed 4 bases and J shed 4 bases, with 14 bases lying between them.

This clone was seen only once. The chain uses TRBV4-3 and TRBJ2-6, with TRBD1 matching over 9 bases. The CDR3 runs to 19 residues. CDR1 LGHNA and CDR2 YSLEER come from the germline V gene. J lost 2 bases, V lost 4 bases, and 12 bases had no gene match. CDR3 amino acids: CASSPGQGQGQPGANVLTF. DNA for the CDR3: TGCGCCAGCAGCCCAGGACAGGGACAGGGCCAACCTGGGGCCAACGTCCTGACTTTC.

This clone was detected once. The chain recombines TRBV4-2 with TRBJ2-5; 11 bases line up with TRBD2. The CDR3 runs 15 residues. The ends lost 3 bases at V and 5 bases at J; junction bases unmatched: 5. CDR1 and CDR2 (germline): LGHNA, YNFKEQ. Written as DNA, the CDR3 is TGTGCCAGCAGCCAGCTAGCGGGAGGAGACGAGACCCAGTACTTC. Translating it yields CASSQLAGGDETQYF.

The genes are TRBV2 and TRBJ1-5; weak D call: TRBD1 (5 bases). Germline V gives CDR1 SNHLY, CDR2 FYNNEI. The CDR3 covers 15 residues. Trimming cost V 3 bases and J 4 bases, with 13 bases left between them. As DNA, the CDR3 is TGTGCCAGCAGTGAGGAAGCGGGGGTGAATCAGCCCCAGCATTTT. It encodes CASSEEAGVNQPQHF.

The chain recombines TRBV9 with TRBJ1-2; D may be TRBD1 (6 bases). The CDR3 runs to 13 residues. Per germline, CDR1 SGDLS and CDR2 YYNGEE. The V end lost 0 bases, the J end lost 4 bases, and 7 bases lay between the germline ends. The CDR3 DNA sequence: TGTGCCAGCAGCGTAGAGGACAGCTATGGCTACACCTTC. Translating it yields CASSVEDSYGYTF.

The V call is TRBV7-9, the J call TRBJ1-1; D may be TRBD1 (6 bases). The CDR3 covers 15 residues. Germline CDR1 reads SEHNR; CDR2 reads FQNEAQ (reference sequence). The V end lost 0 bases, the J end lost 5 bases, and 13 bases lay between the germline ends. The CDR3 DNA sequence: TGTGCCAGCAGCTTAGCGTCCCATACAGGGACTGAAGCTTTCTTT. It codes for CASSLASHTGTEAFF.

This sequence joins TRBV19 and TRBJ2-7, with TRBD2 identical over 9 bases. The CDR3 spans 16 residues. Germline loops: CDR1 LNHDA, CDR2 SQIVND (reference sequence). V gave up 3 bases and J gave up 4 bases; unmatched junction bases: 10. The CDR3 DNA sequence: TGTGCCAGTAGTATTAGTGCGGCTAGCGGGAAGTACGAGCAGTACTTC. Translation gives CASSISAASGKYEQYF.

This clone was detected once. Here the CDR3 DNA reads TGTGCCAGCAACGGGTTGGAACTCAGCGGGGAGCTGTTTTTT. Its translation: CASNGLELSGELFF. The V and J genes are TRBV14 and TRBJ2-2; D not resolved. The CDR3 contains 14 residues. From germline, CDR1 is SGHDN and CDR2 FVKESK. Trimming left V 7 bases short and J 7 bases short, with 16 bases between.

The rearrangement links TRBV5-4 to TRBJ1-2; D gene unclear. Trimming removed 3 bases from V and 4 bases from J, with 22 bases in between. CDR3 length: 17 amino acids. Germline CDR1 is SGHNT and CDR2 is YYREEE (reference sequence). The CDR3 region has the DNA TGTGCCAGCAGCTCCTATGCGTCCGCGACAATAATCTATGGCTACACCTTC. This gives the protein CASSSYASATIIYGYTF.

V usage is TRBV13 and J usage is TRBJ2-7; D perhaps matches TRBD1 (5 bases). The germline gives CDR1 PRHDT, CDR2 FYEKMQ (reference sequence). The CDR3 has 14 residues. Trimming pared 2 bases from V and 3 bases from J, leaving 11 bases between. CDR3 sequence: CASSLTRQNYEQYF. The CDR3 bases are TGTGCCAGCAGCTTAACCCGACAGAACTACGAGCAGTACTTC.

V gene TRBV4-2 combines with J gene TRBJ2-7, with D tentatively TRBD1 (6 bases). Germline assignment: CDR1 LGHNA and CDR2 YNFKEQ. The CDR3 loop spans 16 amino acids. V lost 0 bases, J lost 7 bases, and 19 bases lay in between. The CDR3 reads CASSQDPSDRRREQYF. Here the CDR3 DNA reads TGTGCCAGCAGCCAAGACCCCTCGGACAGACGGCGGGAGCAGTACTTC.

In this sample, this clone turned up a few times. This chain uses TRBV9 with TRBJ1-1; D might be TRBD1 (6 bases). This CDR3 is built from 15 residues. Per the germline V gene, CDR1 is SGDLS and CDR2 is YYNGEE. V was pared by 4 bases and J by 1 base, with 14 bases between. CDR3 sequence (DNA): TGTGCCAGCAGCCTACAGGGTTCGAGGAACACTGAAGCTTTCTTT. Protein product: CASSLQGSRNTEAFF. The complete variable domain, with remaining parts taken from reference TRBV9 and TRBJ1-1, reads DSGVTQTPKHLITATGQRVTLRCSPRSGDLSVYWYQQSLDQGLQFLIQYYNGEERAKGNILERFSAQQFPDLHSELNLSSLELGDSALYFCASSLQGSRNTEAFFGQGTRLTVV.

This rearrangement joins TRBV7-6 to TRBJ2-2; 9 bases are shared with TRBD2. The CDR3 length is 19 residues. V lost 0 bases to trimming and J lost 0 bases; unmatched junction nucleotides: 8. Germline assignment: CDR1 SGHVS and CDR2 FNYEAQ. The CDR3 here is CASSLAQLAGTANTGELFF. In DNA, the CDR3 is TGTGCCAGCAGCTTAGCGCAACTAGCGGGCACCGCGAACACCGGGGAGCTGTTTTTT.

The chain combines TRBV19 with TRBJ2-1; 10 nucleotides match TRBD1. The CDR3 runs 15 residues. J lost 10 bases, V lost 3 bases, and 9 bases had no gene match. Germline lookup yields CDR1 LNHDA and CDR2 SQIVND (reference sequence). CDR3 sequence reads: CASSIGDRGFEEQFF. CDR3 in DNA: TGTGCCAGTAGTATTGGGGACAGGGGATTCGAGGAGCAGTTCTTC.

The rearrangement joins TRBV11-3 to TRBJ2-3; no clear D. In germline, CDR1 is SGHNT, CDR2 YENEEA. CDR3 length: 14 residues. V gave up 1 base and J gave up 2 bases, with 7 bases separating them. Here the CDR3 reads CASSLGGFTDTQYF. The CDR3 nucleotides are TGTGCCAGCAGCTTAGGAGGATTCACAGATACGCAGTATTTT.

This clone has just one count. The CDR3: CASSHQGAANQPQHF. CDR3 nucleotides: TGTGCCAGCAGCCACCAGGGGGCAGCCAATCAGCCCCAGCATTTT. This sequence joins TRBV6-5 and TRBJ1-5; 8 nucleotides align to TRBD1. This CDR3 contains 15 residues. Per germline, CDR1 MNHEY and CDR2 SVGAGI. With V trimmed by 6 bases and J by 3 bases, 7 bases remained unmatched.

This clone came up a few times. The gene calls are TRBV5-1 and TRBJ2-2, with 8 bases aligning to TRBD2. Germline V gives CDR1 SGHRS, CDR2 YFSETQ. The J segment lost 4 bases and the V segment lost 3 bases, leaving 2 bases of the junction unmatched. The CDR3 contains 14 residues. This chain's CDR3 is CASSWSGGTGELFF. In nucleotides, the CDR3 is TGCGCCAGCAGCTGGAGCGGGGGCACCGGGGAGCTGTTTTTT. Full variable domain (outside the CDR3, taken from reference TRBV5-1 and TRBJ2-2): KAGVTQTPRYLIKTRGQQVTLSCSPISGHRSVSWYQQTPGQGLQFLFEYFSETQRNKGNFPGRFSGRQFSNSRSEMNVSTLELGDSALYLCASSWSGGTGELFFGEGSRLTVL.

V and J are TRBV5-1 and TRBJ2-5; a possible D gene is TRBD1 (5 bases). V shed 7 bases and J shed 4 bases, with 23 bases lying between them. The CDR3 spans 16 residues. Germline CDR1 is SGHRS and CDR2 is YFSETQ. In DNA form, the CDR3 reads TGCGCCAGCTCCTACGACCGGGCCGTAAGGGGAGAGACCCAGTACTTC. Its protein product is CASSYDRAVRGETQYF.

V gene TRBV4-3 combines with J gene TRBJ2-7, with a weak D call TRBD2 (5 bases). Germline V gene sequence: CDR1 LGHNA, CDR2 YSLEER. The CDR3 has 15 residues. V was shortened by 0 bases and J by 0 bases, with 9 bases between the two germline ends. DNA for the CDR3: TGCGCCAGCAGCCAAGAAGGAGGAAACTCCTACGAGCAGTACTTC. It specifies CASSQEGGNSYEQYF.